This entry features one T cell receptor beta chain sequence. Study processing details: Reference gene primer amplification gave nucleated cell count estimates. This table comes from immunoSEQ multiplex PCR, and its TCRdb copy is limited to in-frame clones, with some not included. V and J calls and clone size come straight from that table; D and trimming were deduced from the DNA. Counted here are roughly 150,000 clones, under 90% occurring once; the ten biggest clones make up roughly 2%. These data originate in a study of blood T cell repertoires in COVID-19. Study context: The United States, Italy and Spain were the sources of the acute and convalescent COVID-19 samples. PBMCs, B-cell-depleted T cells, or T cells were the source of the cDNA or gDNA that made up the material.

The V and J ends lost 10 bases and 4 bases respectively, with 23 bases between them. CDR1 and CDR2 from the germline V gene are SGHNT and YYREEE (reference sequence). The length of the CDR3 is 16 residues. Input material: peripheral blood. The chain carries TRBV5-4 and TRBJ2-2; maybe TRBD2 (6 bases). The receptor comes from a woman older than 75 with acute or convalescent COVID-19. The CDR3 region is CAFFPETGAGTGELFF. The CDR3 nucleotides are TGTGCCTTTTTCCCTGAGACGGGAGCAGGCACCGGGGAGCTGTTTTTT.